A selection of T cell receptor beta chains follows, all from one sample in a study of PD-L1 blockade in urothelial cancer. Sequencing used immunoSEQ multiplex PCR; TCRdb keeps in-frame clones, though not all of them. The table shows under 35,000 clones, with over 70% occurring only once. Sequences were derived from PBMCs, sampled around atezolizumab (anti-PD-L1) treatment. These receptors all stem from a man aged 45-60 years with urothelial cancer. CDR3s include the opening cysteine and the closing phenylalanine or tryptophan. The D gene is left open where the match is weak. Size is omitted from some rows. Given values are once, few, many or a class for expanded clones.

j_call d_call clone_size v_call cdr3_nt cdr3_aa
TRBJ1-1 - few TRBV7-9 TGTGCCAGCAGCTTAGTAACAGGGTTGGGGACTGAAGCTTTCTTT CASSLVTGLGTEAFF
TRBJ2-1 - - TRBV5-1 TGCGCCAGCAGCTACCACAGCTCCTACAATGAGCAGTTCTTC CASSYHSSYNEQFF
TRBJ2-7 - - TRBV5-1 TGCGCCAGCAGCCCCGAGGGATTTTCCTACGAGCAGTACTTC CASSPEGFSYEQYF
TRBJ2-7 TRBD2 once TRBV7-9 TGTGCCAGCAGCCAGGCGGGAGGGAGGGAGCAGTACTTC CASSQAGGREQYF
TRBJ2-1 - few TRBV10-3 TGTGCCATCAGTAACACCAATGAGCAGTTCTTC CAISNTNEQFF
TRBJ2-7 TRBD1 once TRBV11-3 TGTGCCAGCAGCGTCGGGACAGGGTCTTCCTACGAGCAGTACTTC CASSVGTGSSYEQYF
TRBJ2-3 - - TRBV5-1 TGCGCCAGCAGCTTGGCTAGCACTAGCACAGATACGCAGTATTTT CASSLASTSTDTQYF
TRBJ1-1 TRBD1 medium-sized TRBV7-2 TGTGCCAGCAGCTTGGGGACAGGGAGGAACACTGAAGCTTTCTTT CASSLGTGRNTEAFF
TRBJ2-2 - - TRBV27 TGTGCCAGCAGTTATCAGGGTGGGACGAACACCGGGGAGCTGTTTTTT CASSYQGGTNTGELFF
TRBJ1-2 - - TRBV19 TGTGCCAGTTCTGGTGGCGGGGTTGGTAACTATGGCTACACCTTC CASSGGGVGNYGYTF
TRBJ2-3 - - TRBV7-9 TGTGCCAGCAATCCGGGGAGGAGTACAGATACGCAGTATTTT CASNPGRSTDTQYF
TRBJ2-1 TRBD2 - TRBV5-1 TGCGCCAGCAGCTTGGTCCAGGGTGGGTCGGGGGGGCCAAGAGAGCAGTTCTTC CASSLVQGGSGGPREQFF
TRBJ1-5 - few TRBV5-5 TGTGCCAGCAGCAGATCAGGGGTCTATAGCAATCAGCCCCAGCATTTT CASSRSGVYSNQPQHF
TRBJ2-5 - - TRBV10-3 TGTGCCACCTCCACAGGGTACGAGGAGCAAGAGACCCAGTACTTC CATSTGYEEQETQYF
TRBJ1-1 TRBD1 - TRBV27 TGTGCCAGCAGACCGGGACAGCAGAACACTGAAGCTTTCTTT CASRPGQQNTEAFF
TRBJ1-1 - - TRBV19 TGTGCCAGTAGCGACAGTTTCGACACTGAAGCTTTCTTT CASSDSFDTEAFF
TRBJ2-7 TRBD1 - TRBV7-6 TGTGCCAGCAGCTTAGGGACAGGGGGCCACGAGCAGTACTTC CASSLGTGGHEQYF
TRBJ2-7 TRBD2 - TRBV11-3 TGTGCCAGCAGCCCCGGGACTAGCGGGACCTACGAGCAGTACTTC CASSPGTSGTYEQYF
TRBJ1-1 TRBD1 - TRBV10-3 TGTGCCATCAGCGCAACAGGGGGCACTGAAGCTTTCTTT CAISATGGTEAFF
TRBJ2-1 TRBD2 few TRBV11-2 TGTGCCAGCAGAAAAGCGGGACTCAGAATAACCAATGAGCAGTTCTTC CASRKAGLRITNEQFF
TRBJ1-3 - - TRBV30 TGTGCCTGTTACAGACGGGGATATAGAAACACCATATATTTT CACYRRGYRNTIYF
TRBJ2-7 TRBD1 - TRBV19 TGTGCCAGTAGTATTAGGACAGGCTACGAGCAGTACTTC CASSIRTGYEQYF
TRBJ2-5 TRBD2 - TRBV10-3 TGTGCCATCAGTGAGGGGGGGGGAAAAGAGACCCAGTACTTC CAISEGGGKETQYF
TRBJ2-3 TRBD1 few TRBV10-1 TGCGCCAGCAGTGAGTCGGGACAGGTCACAGATACGCAGTATTTT CASSESGQVTDTQYF
TRBJ2-1 - - TRBV18 TGTGCCAGCTCACCAGAGTTAGGGAGAGGATACAATGAGCAGTTCTTC CASSPELGRGYNEQFF
TRBJ2-1 - few TRBV27 TGTGCCAGCAGTTTATTGATATTCGGACTCTCCAATGAGCAGTTCTTC CASSLLIFGLSNEQFF
TRBJ1-4 TRBD1 - TRBV19 TGTGCCAGTAGTAACCCGGGACAGGGAATTGAAAAACTGTTTTTT CASSNPGQGIEKLFF
TRBJ1-4 TRBD1 - TRBV5-4 TGTGCCAGCAGCGATTACAGGGGGAATAATGAAAAACTGTTTTTT CASSDYRGNNEKLFF
TRBJ2-6 - - TRBV19 TGTGCCAGTAGCCTTGACAGCTCTGGGGCCAACGTCCTGACTTTC CASSLDSSGANVLTF
TRBJ1-5 - - TRBV19 TGTGCCAGTACCCTGGGGGGGTGGAATCAGCCCCAGCATTTT CASTLGGWNQPQHF
TRBJ1-4 TRBD1 - TRBV5-6 TGTGCCAGCAGCTTGGCCCCGGGACAGGGCCAAAAACTGTTTTTT CASSLAPGQGQKLFF